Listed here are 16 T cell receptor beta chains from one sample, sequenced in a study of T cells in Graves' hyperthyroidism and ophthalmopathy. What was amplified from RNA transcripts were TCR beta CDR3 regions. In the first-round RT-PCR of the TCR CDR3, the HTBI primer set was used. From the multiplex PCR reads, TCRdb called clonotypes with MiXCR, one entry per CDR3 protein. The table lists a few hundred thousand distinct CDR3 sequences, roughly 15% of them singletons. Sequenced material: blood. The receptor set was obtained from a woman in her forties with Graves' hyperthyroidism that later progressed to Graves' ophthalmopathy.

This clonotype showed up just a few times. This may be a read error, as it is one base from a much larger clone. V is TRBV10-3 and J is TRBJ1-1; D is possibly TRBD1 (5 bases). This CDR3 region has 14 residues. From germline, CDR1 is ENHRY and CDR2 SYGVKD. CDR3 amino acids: CATSEMGQDFEAFF. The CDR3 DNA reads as TGTGCCACCAGTGAAATGGGGCAAGACTTTGAAGCTTTCTTT.

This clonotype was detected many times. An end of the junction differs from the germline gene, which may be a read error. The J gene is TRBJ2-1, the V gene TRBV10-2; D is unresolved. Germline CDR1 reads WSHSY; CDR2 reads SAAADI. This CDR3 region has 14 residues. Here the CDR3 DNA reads TGCGCCAGCAGTGATCCCCCTACCTACTATGAGCAGTTCTTC. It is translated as CASSDPPTYYEQFF.

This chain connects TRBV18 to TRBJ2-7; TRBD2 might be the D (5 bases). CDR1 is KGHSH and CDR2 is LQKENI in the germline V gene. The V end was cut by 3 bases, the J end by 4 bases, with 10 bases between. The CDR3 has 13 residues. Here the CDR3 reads CASSPTGEYEQYF. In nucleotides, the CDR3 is TGTGCCAGCTCACCTACCGGGGAATACGAGCAGTACTTC.

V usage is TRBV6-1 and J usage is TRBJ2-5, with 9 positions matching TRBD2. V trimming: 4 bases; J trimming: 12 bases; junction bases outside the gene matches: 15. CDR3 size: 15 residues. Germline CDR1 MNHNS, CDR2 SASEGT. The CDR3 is CASSARLADHSPEYF. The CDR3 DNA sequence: TGTGCCAGCAGTGCGCGACTAGCGGACCATTCTCCGGAGTACTTC.

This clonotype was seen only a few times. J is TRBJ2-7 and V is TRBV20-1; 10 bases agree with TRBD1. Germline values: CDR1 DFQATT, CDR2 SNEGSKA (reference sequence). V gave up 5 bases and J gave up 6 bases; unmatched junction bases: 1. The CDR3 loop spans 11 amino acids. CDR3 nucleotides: TGCAGTGCTTGGGACAGGGGCGAGCAGTACTTC. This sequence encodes CSAWDRGEQYF.

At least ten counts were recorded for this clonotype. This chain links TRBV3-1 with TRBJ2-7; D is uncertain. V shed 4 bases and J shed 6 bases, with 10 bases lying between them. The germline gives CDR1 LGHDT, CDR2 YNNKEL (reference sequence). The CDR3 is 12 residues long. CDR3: CASSRGTGEQYF. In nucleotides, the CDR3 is TGTGCCAGCAGCCGAGGAACGGGCGAGCAGTACTTC.

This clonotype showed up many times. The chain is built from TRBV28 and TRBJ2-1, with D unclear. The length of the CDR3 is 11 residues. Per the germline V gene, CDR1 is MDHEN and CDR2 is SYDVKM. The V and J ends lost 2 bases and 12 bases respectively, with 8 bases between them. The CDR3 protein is CASSLSLRQFF. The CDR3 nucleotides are TGTGCCAGCAGTTTAAGCTTACGGCAGTTCTTC.

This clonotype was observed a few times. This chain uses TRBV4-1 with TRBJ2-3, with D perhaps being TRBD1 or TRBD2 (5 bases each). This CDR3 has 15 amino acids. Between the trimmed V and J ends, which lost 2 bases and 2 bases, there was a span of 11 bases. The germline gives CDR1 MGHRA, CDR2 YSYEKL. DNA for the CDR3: TGCGCCAGCAGCCAATTGACGGGGCTCACAGATACGCAGTATTTT. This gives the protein CASSQLTGLTDTQYF.

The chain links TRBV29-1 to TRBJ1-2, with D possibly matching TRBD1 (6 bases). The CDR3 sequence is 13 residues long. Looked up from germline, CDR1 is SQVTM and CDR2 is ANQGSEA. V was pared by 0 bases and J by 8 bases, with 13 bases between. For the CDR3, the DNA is TGCAGCGTTGAAGATTGGGGGGCGCTGGGCTACACCTTC. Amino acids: CSVEDWGALGYTF.

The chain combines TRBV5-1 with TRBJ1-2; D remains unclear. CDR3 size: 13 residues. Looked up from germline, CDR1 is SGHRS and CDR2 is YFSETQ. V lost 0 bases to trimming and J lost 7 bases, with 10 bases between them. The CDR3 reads CASSLDGLSGYTF. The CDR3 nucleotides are TGCGCCAGCAGCTTGGACGGGCTGAGTGGCTACACCTTC. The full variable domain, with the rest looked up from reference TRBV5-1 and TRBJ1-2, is KAGVTQTPRYLIKTRGQQVTLSCSPISGHRSVSWYQQTPGQGLQFLFEYFSETQRNKGNFPGRFSGRQFSNSRSEMNVSTLELGDSALYLCASSLDGLSGYTFGSGTRLTVV.

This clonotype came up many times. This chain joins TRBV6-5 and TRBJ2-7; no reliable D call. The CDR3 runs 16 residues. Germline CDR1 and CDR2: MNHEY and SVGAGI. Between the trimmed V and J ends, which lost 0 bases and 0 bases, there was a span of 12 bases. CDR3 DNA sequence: TGTGCCAGCAGTTACTCATATATGGGAAGCTCCTACGAGCAGTACTTC. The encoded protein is CASSYSYMGSSYEQYF.

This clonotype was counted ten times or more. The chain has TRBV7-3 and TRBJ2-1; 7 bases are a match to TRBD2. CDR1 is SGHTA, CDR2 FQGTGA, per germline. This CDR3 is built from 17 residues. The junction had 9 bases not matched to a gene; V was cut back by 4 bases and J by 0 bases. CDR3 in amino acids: CASSSRSGYSSYNEQFF. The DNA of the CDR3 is TGTGCCAGCAGCTCTCGTAGCGGGTACAGCTCCTACAATGAGCAGTTCTTC.

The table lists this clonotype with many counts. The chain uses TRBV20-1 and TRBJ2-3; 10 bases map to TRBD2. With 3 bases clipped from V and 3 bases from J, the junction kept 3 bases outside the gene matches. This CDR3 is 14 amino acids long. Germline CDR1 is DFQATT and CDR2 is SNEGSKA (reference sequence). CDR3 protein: CSASSSGRTDTQYF. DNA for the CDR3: TGCAGTGCTAGTAGTAGCGGGAGGACAGATACGCAGTATTTT.

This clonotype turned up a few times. CDR3 amino acids: CASGTSPPEQYF. In DNA, the CDR3 is TGTGCCAGCGGGACTAGCCCTCCCGAGCAGTACTTC. The chain couples TRBV28 to TRBJ2-7, with 9 bases lining up with TRBD2. CDR3 length equals 12 residues. V lost 8 bases, J lost 6 bases, and 5 bases stayed unmatched. Germline V CDR1 and CDR2: MDHEN, SYDVKM.

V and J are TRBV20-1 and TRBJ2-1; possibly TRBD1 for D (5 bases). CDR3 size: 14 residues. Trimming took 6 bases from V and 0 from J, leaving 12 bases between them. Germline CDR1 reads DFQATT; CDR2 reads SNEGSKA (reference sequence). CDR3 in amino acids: CSAFDRNSYNEQFF. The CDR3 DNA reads TGCAGTGCCTTTGACAGAAACTCCTACAATGAGCAGTTCTTC.

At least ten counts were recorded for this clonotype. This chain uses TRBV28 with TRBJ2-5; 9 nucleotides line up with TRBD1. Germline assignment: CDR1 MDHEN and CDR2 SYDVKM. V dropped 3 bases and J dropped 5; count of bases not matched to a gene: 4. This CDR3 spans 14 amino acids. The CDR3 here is CASSFPGQGETQYF. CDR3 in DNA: TGTGCCAGCAGTTTCCCGGGACAGGGCGAGACCCAGTACTTC.